Below are 14 T cell receptor beta chains sequenced from a single sample in a study of OX40 agonist ivuxolimab in advanced cancers. Sequencing was performed with immunoSEQ multiplex PCR; in TCRdb, only in-frame clones are kept and a portion is missing. This sample yields 70,000 or so clones, of which 80% are seen a single time; 0.95% to 1.5% belongs to the top ten. The material was CD4+ or CD8+ T cells sorted from blood, obtained in a trial of the OX40 agonist ivuxolimab. Source of these receptors: an adult with an advanced solid tumor such as melanoma, head and neck, liver or kidney cancer.

This chain uses TRBV19 with TRBJ2-1; D perhaps matches TRBD1 (5 bases). Per germline, CDR1 LNHDA and CDR2 SQIVND (reference sequence). Between the trimmed V and J ends, which lost 0 bases and 7 bases, there was a span of 7 bases. The length of the CDR3 is 13 residues. CDR3 DNA sequence: TGTGCCAGTAGTATAGATAGGGGTAATGAGCAGTTCTTC. As protein: CASSIDRGNEQFF.

The chain uses TRBV7-2 and TRBJ2-5, with D perhaps matching TRBD1 or TRBD2 (5 bases each). V shed 7 bases and J shed 5 bases, with 17 bases lying between them. The CDR3 runs 14 residues. Germline lookup yields CDR1 SGHTA and CDR2 FQGNSA. The CDR3 region has the DNA TGTGCCAGCAATCTTGGCCTGGGGACGGAGACCCAGTACTTC. It yields the protein CASNLGLGTETQYF.

V gene TRBV27 combines with J gene TRBJ1-1; TRBD1 matches at 8 bases. This CDR3 is built from 16 residues. Trimming at V came to 5 bases and at J to 2 bases, leaving 10 bases not matched to a gene. Germline V lookup: CDR1 MNHEY, CDR2 SMNVEV (reference sequence). The CDR3 here is CASSDRTGWQNTEAFF. Written as DNA, the CDR3 is TGTGCCAGCAGTGATCGGACAGGGTGGCAAAACACTGAAGCTTTCTTT.

This clone was seen a few times. The chain recombines TRBV7-9 with TRBJ1-5; perhaps TRBD1 as D (6 bases). Trimming shortened V by 5 bases and J by 0 bases, and 11 bases separated the two germline ends. The CDR3 spans 15 residues. Germline V gene data show CDR1 as SEHNR and CDR2 as FQNEAQ (reference sequence). CDR3 DNA: TGTGCCAGCAGCCCCGGGGACAATAGCAATCAGCCCCAGCATTTT. This translates into CASSPGDNSNQPQHF.

This clone was seen a handful of times. The V call is TRBV4-1, the J call TRBJ1-4; D gene uncertain. This CDR3 is built from 16 residues. Trimming shortened V by 0 bases and J by 0 bases, and 8 bases separated the two germline ends. Germline values: CDR1 MGHRA, CDR2 YSYEKL. Written as DNA, the CDR3 is TGCGCCAGCAGCCAAGATCCCAGACCAACTAATGAAAAACTGTTTTTT. Its protein is CASSQDPRPTNEKLFF.

The chain carries TRBV7-3 and TRBJ2-2; 11 positions agree with TRBD2. The ends lost 2 bases at V and 6 bases at J; junction bases unmatched: 5. CDR1 is SGHTA, CDR2 FQGTGA, per germline. CDR3 size: 16 residues. The CDR3 loop is CASSLGLAGGAGELFF. The DNA of the CDR3 is TGTGCCAGCAGCTTAGGGCTAGCGGGGGGAGCCGGGGAGCTGTTTTTT.

The chain couples TRBV10-3 to TRBJ2-2; TRBD2 is a possible D gene (5 bases). Germline values: CDR1 ENHRY, CDR2 SYGVKD. The CDR3 is made up of 15 amino acids. The ends were cut back, 4 bases at V and 4 bases at J, with 13 bases in the middle. The CDR3 DNA sequence: TGTGCCATCAGTGTACGGGGATTTGGCACCGGGGAGCTGTTTTTT. The encoded protein is CAISVRGFGTGELFF.

The V gene is TRBV5-1, the J gene TRBJ2-3, with D perhaps matching TRBD2 (6 bases). CDR3 length: 15 residues. The V gene lost 5 bases and the J gene lost 2 bases, with 15 bases spanning the gap. CDR1 is SGHRS, CDR2 YFSETQ, per germline. The DNA of the CDR3 is TGCGCCAGCAGGGCGGGACTCGGGGACACAGATACGCAGTATTTT. Protein: CASRAGLGDTDTQYF.

This clone has a single count. The chain joins TRBV6-1 to TRBJ1-6; D is ambiguous. CDR1 and CDR2 from the germline V gene are MNHNS and SASEGT. Between the trimmed V and J ends, which lost 6 bases and 5 bases, there was a span of 11 bases. This CDR3 has 14 residues. The CDR3 spells CASRDNAHNSPLHF. The CDR3, as DNA: TGTGCCAGCAGAGACAACGCTCATAATTCACCCCTCCACTTT.

The genes are TRBV2 and TRBJ2-3; D is perhaps TRBD1 or TRBD2 (5 bases each). The CDR3 contains 14 residues. V was cut by 9 bases and J by 3 bases, with 16 bases left in between. Germline values: CDR1 SNHLY, CDR2 FYNNEI. The CDR3 sequence is CARGVSGATDTQYF. The CDR3 nucleotides are TGTGCCAGGGGGGTTTCGGGTGCTACAGATACGCAGTATTTT.

The chain recombines TRBV18 with TRBJ2-5; the D is unclear. V lost 2 bases and J lost 2, with 15 bases in between. Germline CDR1 is KGHSH and CDR2 is LQKENI. CDR3 length: 16 amino acids. CDR3 loop: CASSPSPRIQQETQYF. The CDR3 bases are TGTGCCAGCTCACCATCCCCCAGAATCCAACAAGAGACCCAGTACTTC. Supplemented by reference TRBV18 and TRBJ2-5, the full variable domain reads NAGVMQNPRHLVRRRGQEARLRCSPMKGHSHVYWYRQLPEEGLKFMVYLQKENIIDESGMPKERFSAEFPKEGPSILRIQQVVRGDSAAYFCASSPSPRIQQETQYFGPGTRLLVL.

This clone was seen only a few times. V is TRBV18 and J is TRBJ1-5, with 7 nucleotides matching TRBD1. V lost 3 bases to trimming and J lost 0 bases; unmatched junction nucleotides: 5. The germline V gene has CDR1 KGHSH and CDR2 LQKENI. The CDR3 is made up of 16 amino acids. In DNA, the CDR3 is TGTGCCAGCTCACCCGACAGGGCCGATAGCAATCAGCCCCAGCATTTT. Protein sequence: CASSPDRADSNQPQHF.

DNA of the CDR3: TGTGCCAGCAGCCAAGATGGGAGGGACACCGGGGAGCTGTTTTTT. Its protein is CASSQDGRDTGELFF. The J gene is TRBJ2-2, the V gene TRBV14, with TRBD2 identical over 7 bases. Germline V CDR1 and CDR2: SGHDN, FVKESK. The CDR3 is 15 amino acids. The J segment lost 3 bases and the V segment lost 0 bases, leaving 1 base of the junction unmatched.

This chain joins TRBV15 and TRBJ1-2; D unresolved. Germline V CDR1 and CDR2: LNHNV, YYDKDF (reference sequence). There are 13 residues in the CDR3. V shed 3 bases and J shed 8 bases, with 13 bases lying between them. DNA of the CDR3: TGTGCCACCAGCAGGCCGGGTCTTAGGGGCTACACCTTC. As protein: CATSRPGLRGYTF.